Following are 2 T cell receptor beta chains from one sample sequenced in a study of cytomegalovirus exposure and HLA in healthy donors. PCR employed 60 Vbeta and 13 Jbeta primers. Clones were read by immunoSEQ multiplex PCR, and TCRdb kept only the in-frame ones, dropping some. The sample includes some 130,000 clones, roughly 76% of them seen just once. The sample taken for sequencing was PBMCs. These receptors all stem from a woman in her forties in good health and CMV-seronegative.

The chain uses TRBV4-1 and TRBJ2-1, with TRBD2 as a possible D gene (5 bases). The CDR3 has 17 residues. Germline CDR1 MGHRA, CDR2 YSYEKL. V lost 0 bases and J 0 bases, leaving 12 bases between the germline ends. CDR3 in DNA: TGCGCCAGCAGCCAAGAGGAAGACTACAGCTCCTACAATGAGCAGTTCTTC. It encodes CASSQEEDYSSYNEQFF.

The chain links TRBV6-1 to TRBJ2-7; weak D call: TRBD2 (6 bases). CDR3 size: 15 residues. Germline-derived CDR1 and CDR2 are MNHNS and SASEGT. Between the trimmed V and J ends, which lost 0 bases and 4 bases, there was a span of 13 bases. CDR3 amino acids: CASSEAWRGRYEQYV. The CDR3 DNA sequence: TGTGCCAGCAGTGAAGCTTGGAGGGGCAGATACGAGCAGTACGTC.